These 13 T cell receptor beta chains came from one sample sequenced in a study of blood T cell repertoires in COVID-19. Method: immunoSEQ multiplex PCR; TCRdb's copy keeps in-frame clones and lacks some. The sample has approximately 210,000 clones; around 82% are singletons. Sequencing was done on a sample of PBMCs or T cells enriched from blood (not recorded which). These receptors came from a man aged 30 to 45 with acute COVID-19.

J is TRBJ2-7 and V is TRBV30; a possible D gene is TRBD1 (6 bases). The V end lost 4 bases, the J end lost 5 bases, and 21 bases lay between the germline ends. Germline V gene data show CDR1 as GTSNPN and CDR2 as SVGIG (reference sequence). This CDR3 has 15 amino acids. The CDR3, as DNA: TGTGCCTGGACCCTACAGGGCGGCCCGGGGAACGAGCAGTACTTC. This sequence encodes CAWTLQGGPGNEQYF.

V usage is TRBV4-1 and J usage is TRBJ2-7; 10 bases are a match to TRBD1. V lost 4 bases, J lost 3 bases, and 6 bases stayed unmatched. Looked up from germline, CDR1 is MGHRA and CDR2 is YSYEKL. The CDR3 runs 15 residues. The CDR3 sequence: CASSPGQGIYYEQYF. DNA of the CDR3: TGCGCCAGCAGCCCGGGACAGGGGATATACTACGAGCAGTACTTC.

The V and J genes are TRBV3-1 (or the pseudogene TRBV3-2) and TRBJ1-1; no reliable D call. CDR3 size: 15 residues. The germline gives CDR1 LGHDT, CDR2 YNNKEL (reference sequence). The ends were cut back, 3 bases at V and 4 bases at J, with 15 bases in the middle. CDR3 region: CASSQKSGGSTEAFF. CDR3 DNA: TGTGCCAGCAGCCAGAAATCCGGTGGGAGCACTGAAGCTTTCTTT.

This chain connects TRBV2 to TRBJ1-2; TRBD1 aligns across 7 bases. Germline CDR1 and CDR2: SNHLY and FYNNEI. V trimming: 5 bases; J trimming: 8 bases; junction bases outside the gene matches: 11. This CDR3 comprises 14 residues. CDR3 coding DNA: TGTGCCAGCAGTCTCGACGGGACAGCCGGCGGCTACACCTTC. Protein sequence: CASSLDGTAGGYTF.

The gene calls are TRBV2 and TRBJ1-1, with D perhaps TRBD1 (6 bases). Trimming cost V 6 bases and J 8 bases, with 13 bases left between them. From germline, CDR1 is SNHLY and CDR2 FYNNEI. The CDR3 totals 12 residues. CDR3 amino acids: CASRGDNREAFF. CDR3 bases: TGTGCCAGCAGGGGGGACAACCGGGAAGCTTTCTTT.

The chain links TRBV5-5 to TRBJ1-4; 11 nucleotides line up with TRBD1. Trimming at V came to 1 base and at J to 7 bases, leaving 3 bases not matched to a gene. In germline, CDR1 is SGHKS, CDR2 YYEKEE (reference sequence). There are 15 residues in the CDR3. CDR3 DNA: TGTGCCAGCAGCTTGAAGGGACAGGGGGGTGAAAAACTGTTTTTT. It yields the protein CASSLKGQGGEKLFF.

This chain connects TRBV19 to TRBJ1-5; no firm D call. The germline V and J ends were trimmed by 3 bases and 7 bases, with 13 bases remaining between them. CDR3 length: 14 residues. The germline V gene has CDR1 LNHDA and CDR2 SQIVND (reference sequence). CDR3 protein: CASSMLSGNQPQHF. In nucleotides, the CDR3 is TGTGCCAGTAGTATGTTGTCGGGAAACCAGCCCCAGCATTTT.

This chain uses TRBV5-6 with TRBJ2-5; 8 bases align to TRBD2. This CDR3 spans 14 amino acids. The germline gives CDR1 SGHDT, CDR2 YYEEEE. The ends lost 1 base at V and 6 bases at J; junction bases unmatched: 5. CDR3 loop: CASSLSGGIQTQYF. For the CDR3, the DNA is TGTGCCAGCAGCTTGAGCGGGGGAATACAGACCCAGTACTTC.

This rearrangement joins TRBV1 to TRBJ2-7; no DNA check was done on the table's D call, TRBD2. TRBV1 corresponds to a pseudogene. The CDR3 contains 17 residues. This CDR3 reads CTSSQDFGKGLANNLYF. CDR3 sequence (DNA): TGCACCAGCAGCCAAGATTTTGGGAAAGGACTAGCGAATAATCTGTACTTC.

J is TRBJ2-1 and V is TRBV5-1; TRBD2 matches 12 bases. J was trimmed by 4 bases and V by 4 bases; bases with no gene match: 9. Germline V gene lookup returns CDR1 SGHRS and CDR2 YFSETQ. The CDR3 consists of 17 residues. CDR3 protein: CASSGRGLAGTYNEQFF. The CDR3 coding sequence is TGCGCCAGCAGCGGGAGAGGACTAGCGGGGACATACAATGAGCAGTTCTTC.

This chain connects TRBV3-1 (or the pseudogene TRBV3-2) to TRBJ2-6; D remains ambiguous. This CDR3 has 15 residues. The V gene lost 6 bases and the J gene lost 4 bases, with 13 bases spanning the gap. The germline CDR1 and CDR2 sequences are LGHDT and YNNKEL (reference sequence). The CDR3: CASSRNLRGANVLTF. CDR3 sequence (DNA): TGTGCCAGCAGTCGTAACTTACGAGGGGCCAACGTCCTGACTTTC.

The rearrangement uses TRBV7-9 and TRBJ1-2; D remains ambiguous. This CDR3 region has 13 residues. The V gene's germline CDR1 is SEHNR and CDR2 FQNEAQ (reference sequence). Trimming left V 4 bases short and J 8 bases short, with 14 bases between. CDR3 residues: CASSSPLGGGYTF. Written as DNA, the CDR3 is TGTGCCAGCAGCTCTCCACTCGGAGGGGGCTACACCTTC.

The rearrangement joins TRBV5-5 to TRBJ2-3; no clear D. Between the trimmed V and J ends, which lost 4 bases and 1 base, there was a span of 7 bases. CDR3 size: 13 residues. Germline-derived CDR1 and CDR2 are SGHKS and YYEKEE (reference sequence). CDR3 bases: TGTGCCAGCAGCCAGCGTGGCACAGATACGCAGTATTTT. Protein sequence: CASSQRGTDTQYF.